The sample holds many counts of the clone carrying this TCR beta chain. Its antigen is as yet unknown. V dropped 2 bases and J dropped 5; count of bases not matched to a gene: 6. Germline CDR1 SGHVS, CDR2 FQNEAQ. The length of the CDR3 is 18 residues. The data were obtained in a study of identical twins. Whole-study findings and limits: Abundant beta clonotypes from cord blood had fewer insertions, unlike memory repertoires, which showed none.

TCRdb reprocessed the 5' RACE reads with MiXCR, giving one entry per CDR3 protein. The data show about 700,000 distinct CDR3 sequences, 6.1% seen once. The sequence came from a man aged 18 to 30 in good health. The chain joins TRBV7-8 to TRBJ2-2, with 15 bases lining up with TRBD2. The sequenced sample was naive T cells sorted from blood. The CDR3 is CASSLLGGTSGRTGELFF. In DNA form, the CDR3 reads TGTGCCAGCAGCTTACTCGGTGGGACTAGCGGGAGGACCGGGGAGCTGTTTTTT.